The 3 T cell receptor beta chains reported below all come from one sample, sequenced in a study of blood T cell repertoires in COVID-19 (TCRdb year 2020). The library was made by the immunoSEQ multiplex PCR assay. Imported from immuneACCESS, the table was reduced by TCRdb to in-frame sequences with V and J called. These copies leave out some clones; in studies compared against another copy, an unresolved V gene accounts for under half, and the cause of the remainder is not known. This sample comprises roughly 300,000 clones, 75% to 90% of them detected only once. Around 1.5% of the sample comes from the top ten. The specimen sequenced was peripheral blood. The source of these receptors is a woman in her thirties or forties who had recovered from COVID-19.

This clone showed up just once. A junction boundary mismatches the germline segment, possibly from a read error. V usage is TRBV6-6 and J usage is TRBJ2-1; no reliable D call. CDR3 length equals 11 residues. Germline V gene lookup returns CDR1 MNHNY and CDR2 SVGAGI (reference sequence). CDR3 bases: TGTGCCAGCAGTTACGGGTTTGAGGAGTTCTTC. Its translation is CASSYGFEEFF.

V and J are TRBV5-8 and TRBJ2-5; 11 positions match TRBD2. Germline CDR1 reads SGHTS; CDR2 reads YDEGEE. V was clipped by 5 bases and J by 7 bases; unmatched bases: 13. The CDR3 runs to 16 residues. In DNA, the CDR3 is TGTGCCAGCAGATCGGTAGCGGGGGGGCCGTTTGGGACCCAGTACTTC. Protein product: CASRSVAGGPFGTQYF.

For the CDR3, the DNA is TGCGCCAGCAGCCTCCTGACGGGGATGAACACTGAAGCTTTCTTT. Protein sequence: CASSLLTGMNTEAFF. The chain joins TRBV5-1 to TRBJ1-1, with D uncertain. This CDR3 has 15 amino acids. The V gene lost 4 bases and the J gene lost 0 bases, with 13 bases spanning the gap. The germline V gene encodes CDR1 SGHRS and CDR2 YFSETQ.